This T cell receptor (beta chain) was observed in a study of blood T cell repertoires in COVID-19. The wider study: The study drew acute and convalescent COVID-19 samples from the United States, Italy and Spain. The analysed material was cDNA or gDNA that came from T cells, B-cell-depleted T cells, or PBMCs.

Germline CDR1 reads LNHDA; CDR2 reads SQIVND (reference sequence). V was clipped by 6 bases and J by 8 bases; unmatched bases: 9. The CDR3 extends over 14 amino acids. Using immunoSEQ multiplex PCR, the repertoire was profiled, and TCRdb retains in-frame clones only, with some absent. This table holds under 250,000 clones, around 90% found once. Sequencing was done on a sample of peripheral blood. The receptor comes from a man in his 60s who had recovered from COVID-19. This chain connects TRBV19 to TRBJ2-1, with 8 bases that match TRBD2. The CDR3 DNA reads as TGTGCCAGTAGACCCCGGGGGGGCGGCGATGAGCAGTTCTTC. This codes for CASRPRGGGDEQFF. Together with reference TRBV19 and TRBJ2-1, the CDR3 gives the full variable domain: DGGITQSPKYLFRKEGQNVTLSCEQNLNHDAMYWYRQDPGQGLRLIYYSQIVNDFQKGDIAEGYSVSREKKESFPLTVTSAQKNPTAFYLCASRPRGGGDEQFFGPGTRLTVL.